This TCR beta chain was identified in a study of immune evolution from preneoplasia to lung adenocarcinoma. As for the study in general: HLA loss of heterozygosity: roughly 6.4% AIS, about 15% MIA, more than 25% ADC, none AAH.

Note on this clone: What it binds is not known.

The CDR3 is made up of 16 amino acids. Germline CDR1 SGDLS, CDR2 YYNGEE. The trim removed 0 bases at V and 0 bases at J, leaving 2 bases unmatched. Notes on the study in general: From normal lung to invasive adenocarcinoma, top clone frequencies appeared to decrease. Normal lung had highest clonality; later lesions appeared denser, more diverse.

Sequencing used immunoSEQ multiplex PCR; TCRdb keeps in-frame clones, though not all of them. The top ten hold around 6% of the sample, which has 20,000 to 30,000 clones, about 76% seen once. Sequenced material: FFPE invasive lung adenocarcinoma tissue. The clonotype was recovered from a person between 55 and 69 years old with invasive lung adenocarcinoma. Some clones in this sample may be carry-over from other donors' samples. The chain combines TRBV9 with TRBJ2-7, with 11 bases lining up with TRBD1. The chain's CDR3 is CASSVEGTGGSYEQYF. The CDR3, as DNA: TGTGCCAGCAGCGTAGAGGGGACAGGGGGCTCCTACGAGCAGTACTTC.